The 26 T cell receptor beta chains below come from one sample, sequenced in a study of PD-L1 blockade in urothelial cancer. The sample's time point: pretreatment peripheral blood. Assay: immunoSEQ multiplex PCR; the TCRdb copy retains only in-frame clones and omits some. The table has tens of thousands of clones, 80% to 90% seen once. Specimen: PBMCs, collected around atezolizumab (anti-PD-L1) treatment. These receptors all come from a man in his 70s with urothelial cancer.

This clone is medium-sized by share. The V call is TRBV4-1, the J call TRBJ1-1; D perhaps matches TRBD1 (5 bases). The V gene lost 0 bases and the J gene lost 0 bases, with 14 bases spanning the gap. Per germline, CDR1 MGHRA and CDR2 YSYEKL. The CDR3 is 17 residues long. Here the CDR3 reads CASSQEPGNPMNTEAFF. As DNA, the CDR3 is TGCGCCAGCAGCCAAGAACCAGGGAATCCCATGAACACTGAAGCTTTCTTT.

V is TRBV28 and J is TRBJ2-5; D is unresolved. Trimming shortened V by 6 bases and J by 6 bases, and 14 bases separated the two germline ends. CDR1 is MDHEN, CDR2 SYDVKM, per germline. CDR3 length equals 13 residues. The chain's CDR3 is CASSPTNRQTQYF. The DNA for the CDR3 is TGTGCCAGCAGCCCTACTAATCGGCAGACCCAGTACTTC.

The rearrangement links TRBV13 to TRBJ2-1; the match to TRBD2 covers 13 bases. The CDR3 extends over 16 amino acids. The ends lost 2 bases at V and 7 bases at J; junction bases unmatched: 5. Germline loops: CDR1 PRHDT, CDR2 FYEKMQ (reference sequence). In nucleotides, the CDR3 is TGTGCCAGCAGCTTAACTAGCGGGAGGGCCGGAAATGAGCAGTTCTTC. It codes for CASSLTSGRAGNEQFF.

This rearrangement joins TRBV20-1 to TRBJ2-1, with D perhaps TRBD2 (5 bases). Looked up from germline, CDR1 is DFQATT and CDR2 is SNEGSKA (reference sequence). The CDR3 extends over 11 amino acids. The CDR3: CRVVAGNEQFF. Here the CDR3 DNA reads TGCAGGGTCGTGGCGGGCAATGAGCAGTTCTTC.

This chain connects TRBV5-1 to TRBJ2-7; 7 nucleotides align to TRBD1. Looked up from germline, CDR1 is SGHRS and CDR2 is YFSETQ. V lost 2 bases, J lost 5 bases, and 7 bases stayed unmatched. The CDR3 totals 14 residues. CDR3 nucleotides: TGCGCCAGCAGCTTAGTACAGGGGCTGAACGAGCAGTACTTC. Residues: CASSLVQGLNEQYF.

The chain uses TRBV5-1 and TRBJ2-3, with 8 bases that match TRBD1. The CDR3 consists of 14 residues. Germline V CDR1 and CDR2: SGHRS, YFSETQ. The V and J ends lost 4 bases and 2 bases, in that order; junction bases with no gene match: 3. For the CDR3, the DNA is TGCGCCAGCAGCAGGACAGGGCTCACAGATACGCAGTATTTT. Residues: CASSRTGLTDTQYF. The full variable domain, rest sourced from reference TRBV5-1 and TRBJ2-3, is KAGVTQTPRYLIKTRGQQVTLSCSPISGHRSVSWYQQTPGQGLQFLFEYFSETQRNKGNFPGRFSGRQFSNSRSEMNVSTLELGDSALYLCASSRTGLTDTQYFGPGTRLTVL.

The rearrangement uses TRBV5-8 and TRBJ1-2, with 7 positions matching TRBD1. CDR1 is SGHTS and CDR2 is YDEGEE in the germline V gene. J was trimmed by 1 base and V by 4 bases; bases with no gene match: 4. The CDR3 length is 14 residues. The CDR3 protein is CASSAGQINYGYTF. The CDR3 DNA sequence: TGTGCCAGCAGCGCGGGACAGATTAACTATGGCTACACCTTC.

The chain carries TRBV19 and TRBJ2-1, with 7 bases fitting TRBD1. CDR1 is LNHDA, CDR2 SQIVND, per germline (reference sequence). J gave up 0 bases and V 6 bases, and 8 bases lay outside the gene matches. This CDR3 contains 16 residues. CDR3 amino acids: CASSKNRDSSYNEQFF. CDR3 DNA: TGTGCCAGTAGCAAAAACCGGGACAGCTCCTACAATGAGCAGTTCTTC.

The V and J genes are TRBV14 and TRBJ1-2; no definite D call. Germline lookup yields CDR1 SGHDN and CDR2 FVKESK. V was clipped by 4 bases and J by 1 base, with 7 bases between them. CDR3 size: 13 residues. The CDR3 spells CASSRVLNYGYTF. The CDR3 nucleotides are TGTGCCAGCAGCCGTGTCCTTAACTATGGCTACACCTTC.

This clone was observed a single time. This sequence joins TRBV29-1 and TRBJ1-2, with D uncertain. Per the germline V gene, CDR1 is SQVTM and CDR2 is ANQGSEA. The ends were cut back, 1 base at V and 8 bases at J, with 11 bases in the middle. CDR3 length equals 12 residues. This chain's CDR3 is CSVEGMPGGYTF. The CDR3 DNA reads as TGCAGCGTTGAAGGAATGCCGGGGGGCTACACCTTC.

This chain joins TRBV5-6 and TRBJ2-7, with TRBD2 identical over 14 bases. Germline lookup yields CDR1 SGHDT and CDR2 YYEEEE. CDR3 length equals 18 residues. V was clipped by 4 bases and J by 2 bases; unmatched bases: 11. This chain's CDR3 is CASSLGTSGGGTTYEQYF. CDR3 DNA sequence: TGTGCCAGCAGCCTTGGGACTAGCGGGGGCGGAACTACCTACGAGCAGTACTTC. The complete variable domain, with remaining parts taken from reference TRBV5-6 and TRBJ2-7, reads DAGVTQSPTHLIKTRGQQVTLRCSPKSGHDTVSWYQQALGQGPQFIFQYYEEEERQRGNFPDRFSGHQFPNYSSELNVNALLLGDSALYLCASSLGTSGGGTTYEQYFGPGTRLTVT.

The chain recombines TRBV30 with TRBJ2-7; maybe TRBD2 (6 bases). This CDR3 is built from 13 residues. Germline-derived CDR1 and CDR2 are GTSNPN and SVGIG (reference sequence). V gave up 3 bases and J gave up 7 bases, with 16 bases separating them. The CDR3 bases are TGTGCCTGGAGCCGGGAGAAACCTTGGGAGCAGTACTTC. Translated: CAWSREKPWEQYF. The complete variable domain, with remaining parts taken from reference TRBV30 and TRBJ2-7, reads SQTIHQWPATLVQPVGSPLSLECTVEGTSNPNLYWYRQAAGRGLQLLFYSVGIGQISSEVPQNLSASRPQDRQFILSSKKLLLSDSGFYLCAWSREKPWEQYFGPGTRLTVT.

The chain couples TRBV20-1 to TRBJ2-1; tentatively, D is TRBD2 (5 bases). Between the trimmed V and J ends, which lost 3 bases and 5 bases, there was a span of 5 bases. Germline loops: CDR1 DFQATT, CDR2 SNEGSKA (reference sequence). This CDR3 is built from 11 residues. The CDR3 sequence: CSASGDNEQFF. The DNA of the CDR3 is TGCAGTGCTAGCGGGGACAATGAGCAGTTCTTC.

The V and J genes are TRBV5-5 and TRBJ1-4, with D possibly TRBD1 on 5 matching bases. Germline CDR1 and CDR2: SGHKS and YYEKEE (reference sequence). The CDR3 is 17 residues long. V was trimmed by 7 bases and J by 3 bases, leaving 22 bases between them. CDR3 sequence reads: CASRTSGTPGANEKLFF. CDR3 coding DNA: TGTGCCAGCCGGACGTCCGGGACGCCGGGGGCTAATGAAAAACTGTTTTTT.

V is TRBV4-1 and J is TRBJ2-7, with no clear D. Germline V CDR1 and CDR2: MGHRA, YSYEKL. This CDR3 spans 15 amino acids. The V end was cut by 0 bases, the J end by 3 bases, with 12 bases between. In nucleotides, the CDR3 is TGCGCCAGCAGCCAAGATCCTGCTACCGGCTACGAGCAGTACTTC. This gives the protein CASSQDPATGYEQYF.

The chain links TRBV4-1 to TRBJ2-2, with 10 bases identical to TRBD1. Trimming removed 0 bases from V and 1 base from J; junction bases left unmatched: 5. Germline V gene lookup returns CDR1 MGHRA and CDR2 YSYEKL. The CDR3 covers 18 residues. DNA of the CDR3: TGCGCCAGCAGCCAAGATTTTAGGGACAGGGGGAACACCGGGGAGCTGTTTTTT. Its translation: CASSQDFRDRGNTGELFF.

The chain is built from TRBV11-2 and TRBJ1-2; possible D gene TRBD1, 6 bases. V was shortened by 1 base and J by 4 bases, with 16 bases between the two germline ends. Germline assignment: CDR1 SGHAT and CDR2 FQNNGV. The CDR3 covers 16 residues. The chain's CDR3 is CASSLVAGAASYGYTF. Written as DNA, the CDR3 is TGTGCCAGCAGCTTAGTGGCAGGGGCCGCCTCCTATGGCTACACCTTC.

The chain employs TRBV10-3 and TRBJ2-1; 8 bases align to TRBD2. Germline values: CDR1 ENHRY, CDR2 SYGVKD. V shed 2 bases and J 7 bases; nucleotides not matched to a gene: 13. The CDR3 loop spans 17 amino acids. The CDR3 DNA is TGTGCCATCAGTGAGCCCTCCGGCGCGGGAGGAAAGAATGAGCAGTTCTTC. Translating gives CAISEPSGAGGKNEQFF.

The chain links TRBV10-3 to TRBJ2-1, with 7 bases identical to TRBD1. Germline CDR1 and CDR2: ENHRY and SYGVKD. The CDR3 consists of 15 residues. The V segment lost 8 bases and the J segment 0 bases; nucleotides outside the gene matches: 7. CDR3 nucleotide sequence: TGTGCCATCCGACGGGACAGAAGCTCCTACAATGAGCAGTTCTTC. Residues: CAIRRDRSSYNEQFF.

This chain joins TRBV7-3 and TRBJ2-3; 8 bases fit TRBD2. V trimming: 5 bases; J trimming: 0 bases; junction bases outside the gene matches: 4. The CDR3 spans 15 residues. CDR1 is SGHTA and CDR2 is FQGTGA in the germline V gene. The CDR3 sequence is CASSLSGVSTDTQYF. DNA of the CDR3: TGTGCCAGCAGCCTTAGCGGGGTTAGCACAGATACGCAGTATTTT.

The chain carries TRBV14 and TRBJ2-2, with 10 bases that match TRBD2. The ends lost 0 bases at V and 0 bases at J; junction bases unmatched: 4. This CDR3 has 18 residues. Germline CDR1 reads SGHDN; CDR2 reads FVKESK. The chain's CDR3 is CASSQDLAGAANTGELFF. The CDR3 DNA reads TGTGCCAGCAGCCAAGACCTAGCGGGGGCCGCGAACACCGGGGAGCTGTTTTTT.

V and J are TRBV27 and TRBJ1-2; the D gene is possibly TRBD1 (5 bases). V lost 4 bases and J lost 7, with 16 bases in between. Germline-derived CDR1 and CDR2 are MNHEY and SMNVEV (reference sequence). CDR3 size: 14 residues. The CDR3 sequence: CASSSTYRSGGYTF. The DNA for the CDR3 is TGTGCCAGCAGTTCAACCTACAGGTCCGGTGGCTACACCTTC.

The V and J genes are TRBV5-1 and TRBJ1-4, with TRBD1 matching 11 bases. This CDR3 has 15 amino acids. Trimming cost V 4 bases and J 7 bases; bases outside gene matches: 6. Looked up from germline, CDR1 is SGHRS and CDR2 is YFSETQ. The CDR3 DNA is TGCGCCAGCAGCACCACCGGGACAGGGGGTGAAAAACTGTTTTTT. Translated, it gives CASSTTGTGGEKLFF.

In DNA, the CDR3 is TGCGCCAGCAGGTTAAGCGGGAGTGACATTCAGTACTTC. The encoded protein is CASRLSGSDIQYF. The chain uses TRBV5-1 and TRBJ2-4; 8 bases align to TRBD2. Trimming took 5 bases from V and 8 from J; bases not matched to a gene: 6. This CDR3 comprises 13 residues. Germline lookup yields CDR1 SGHRS and CDR2 YFSETQ. The whole variable domain, filled in from reference TRBV5-1 and TRBJ2-4, reads KAGVTQTPRYLIKTRGQQVTLSCSPISGHRSVSWYQQTPGQGLQFLFEYFSETQRNKGNFPGRFSGRQFSNSRSEMNVSTLELGDSALYLCASRLSGSDIQYFGAGTRLSVL.

V usage is TRBV5-4 and J usage is TRBJ2-5, with 10 bases fitting TRBD2. V shed 3 bases, J shed 2 bases, and the junction held 4 bases outside the gene matches. The CDR3 loop spans 15 amino acids. Germline CDR1 reads SGHNT; CDR2 reads YYREEE (reference sequence). The CDR3 DNA sequence: TGTGCCAGCAGCTCGCAAGCGGGGGGGCAAGAGACCCAGTACTTC. This translates into CASSSQAGGQETQYF.

The gene calls are TRBV9 and TRBJ2-7, with 10 bases lining up with TRBD2. This CDR3 has 16 amino acids. V was clipped by 2 bases and J by 3 bases; unmatched bases: 8. Germline V gene lookup returns CDR1 SGDLS and CDR2 YYNGEE. Here the CDR3 reads CASSVSGTSDYYEQYF. CDR3 nucleotide sequence: TGTGCCAGCAGCGTTTCCGGGACTAGCGATTACTACGAGCAGTACTTC.